The 27 T cell receptor beta chains below come from one sample, sequenced in a study of cytomegalovirus exposure and HLA in healthy donors. The data were produced by immunoSEQ multiplex PCR, yet TCRdb's version contains in-frame clones alone and is incomplete. The sample includes some 48,000 clones, approximately 88% of them seen just once. The specimen sequenced was PBMCs. These receptor sequences come from a woman in her twenties or thirties in good health and CMV-seronegative.

V is TRBV6-1 and J is TRBJ1-2, with D perhaps matching TRBD1 (5 bases). The V gene lost 6 bases and the J gene lost 5 bases, with 16 bases spanning the gap. This CDR3 is built from 14 residues. The germline V gene encodes CDR1 MNHNS and CDR2 SASEGT. CDR3 sequence (DNA): TGTGCCAGCAGCCGCGGGGGGGGAAGGTATGGCTACACCTTC. This codes for CASSRGGGRYGYTF.

This chain links TRBV6-1 with TRBJ1-2, with 9 bases aligning to TRBD1. The germline CDR1 and CDR2 sequences are MNHNS and SASEGT. This CDR3 contains 14 residues. V shed 4 bases and J 4 bases; nucleotides not matched to a gene: 4. The CDR3 sequence is CASSGGTGIYGYTF. CDR3 sequence (DNA): TGTGCCAGCAGTGGAGGGACAGGGATCTATGGCTACACCTTC.

The rearrangement uses TRBV28 and TRBJ1-2; D remains ambiguous. Germline CDR1 and CDR2: MDHEN and SYDVKM. This CDR3 contains 17 residues. Trimming removed 6 bases from V and 0 bases from J, with 20 bases in between. The CDR3 sequence is CASSPHRGLGANYGYTF. CDR3 bases: TGTGCCAGCAGCCCCCACCGGGGATTGGGAGCTAACTATGGCTACACCTTC.

In this sample, this clone turned up a few times. The V call is TRBV6-6, the J call TRBJ2-7; no definite D call. This CDR3 region has 12 residues. V lost 5 bases and J 3 bases, leaving 8 bases between the germline ends. Germline values: CDR1 MNHNY, CDR2 SVGAGI (reference sequence). The CDR3 coding sequence is TGTGCCAGCAGTGATTTCTACTACGAGCAGTACTTC. Translated: CASSDFYYEQYF.

This clone was found many times. This chain joins TRBV9 and TRBJ1-1; 8 bases align to TRBD1. The CDR3 totals 15 residues. CDR1 and CDR2 (germline): SGDLS, YYNGEE. The junction had 10 bases not matched to a gene; V was cut back by 4 bases and J by 5 bases. CDR3 nucleotide sequence: TGTGCCAGCAGCTCATACGACAGGGGAGGGACTGAAGCTTTCTTT. This translates into CASSSYDRGGTEAFF.

The chain recombines TRBV6-5 with TRBJ1-2, with D perhaps matching TRBD1 (5 bases). This CDR3 is 12 amino acids long. V was pared by 8 bases and J by 3 bases, with 10 bases between. Germline CDR1 MNHEY, CDR2 SVGAGI. CDR3 nucleotides: TGTGCCAGCTTTCGGGGGGACTATGGCTACACCTTC. It codes for CASFRGDYGYTF.

The chain joins TRBV28 to TRBJ2-7, with D perhaps matching TRBD2 (6 bases). The V gene lost 2 bases and the J gene lost 1 base, with 12 bases spanning the gap. Per germline, CDR1 MDHEN and CDR2 SYDVKM. The CDR3 length is 15 residues. The CDR3, as DNA: TGTGCCAGCAGTTTAAGGGCGGCGGGGTCCTACGAGCAGTACTTC. Residues: CASSLRAAGSYEQYF.

This clone was seen once. The chain has TRBV5-1 and TRBJ2-5; 8 bases fit TRBD2. The CDR3 runs 15 residues. Trimming cost V 4 bases and J 3 bases; bases outside gene matches: 8. Germline V gene sequence: CDR1 SGHRS, CDR2 YFSETQ. Here the CDR3 DNA reads TGCGCCAGCAGCAACATGCCCGGGGGGGAAGAGACCCAGTACTTC. This sequence encodes CASSNMPGGEETQYF.

This sequence joins TRBV18 and TRBJ2-1; tentatively, D is TRBD2 (5 bases). The germline V gene has CDR1 KGHSH and CDR2 LQKENI. This CDR3 is built from 16 residues. V lost 0 bases and J lost 7, with 16 bases in between. This chain's CDR3 is CASSPPRRNVRNEQFF. CDR3 nucleotide sequence: TGTGCCAGCTCACCACCGAGGAGGAATGTTAGGAATGAGCAGTTCTTC.

V and J are TRBV7-8 and TRBJ2-7; D might be TRBD2 (5 bases). CDR1 and CDR2 (germline): SGHVS, FQNEAQ. The CDR3 consists of 15 residues. Deletions cut 9 bases from V and 6 bases from J, with 24 bases between. The CDR3 DNA reads TGTGCCAGTCTCCCGCGGCCGGGAACCCAAGGCGAGCAGTACTTC. This gives the protein CASLPRPGTQGEQYF.

The chain links TRBV11-2 to TRBJ1-2; D perhaps matches TRBD1 (5 bases). CDR1 and CDR2 from the germline V gene are SGHAT and FQNNGV. CDR3 length: 14 amino acids. Trimming removed 1 base at V and 8 bases at J, with 14 bases between. The CDR3 loop is CASSLVTGGEGYTF. CDR3 nucleotides: TGTGCCAGCAGCTTAGTGACGGGGGGTGAAGGCTACACCTTC.

The chain is built from TRBV9 and TRBJ2-7, with D possibly being TRBD1 (7 bases). This CDR3 has 14 residues. Per germline, CDR1 SGDLS and CDR2 YYNGEE. Between the trimmed V and J ends, which lost 0 bases and 5 bases, there was a span of 12 bases. The CDR3 sequence is CASSVAEGADEQYF. CDR3 nucleotides: TGTGCCAGCAGCGTAGCGGAGGGGGCGGACGAGCAGTACTTC.

This clone occurred a few times. This chain connects TRBV5-1 to TRBJ2-5; 9 bases line up with TRBD2. This CDR3 region has 20 residues. Germline V gene lookup returns CDR1 SGHRS and CDR2 YFSETQ. Losses at the gene ends were 3 bases for V and 4 bases for J; bases not matched to a gene: 22. CDR3 sequence: CASSSGQASFSGRGGETQYF. The CDR3 DNA is TGCGCCAGCAGCTCAGGACAGGCTAGCTTTAGCGGGAGAGGAGGAGAGACCCAGTACTTC.

This clone showed up just once. The rearrangement uses TRBV9 and TRBJ2-1, with D maybe TRBD2 (5 bases). Germline V CDR1 and CDR2: SGDLS, YYNGEE. Trimming removed 4 bases from V and 0 bases from J, with 14 bases in between. The length of the CDR3 is 16 residues. CDR3 bases: TGTGCCAGCAGCCCCCAGAGCGGTAGCTCCTACAATGAGCAGTTCTTC. Protein sequence: CASSPQSGSSYNEQFF.

This chain connects TRBV7-8 to TRBJ2-7; perhaps TRBD1 as D (6 bases). Germline V gives CDR1 SGHVS, CDR2 FQNEAQ. Trimming removed 9 bases at V and 2 bases at J, with 11 bases between. This CDR3 is built from 12 residues. CDR3 in amino acids: CARWTVTYEQYF. The CDR3 nucleotides are TGTGCCAGATGGACAGTCACCTACGAGCAGTACTTC.

The chain recombines TRBV27 with TRBJ2-2; TRBD2 matches 7 bases. This CDR3 spans 14 amino acids. Per the germline V gene, CDR1 is MNHEY and CDR2 is SMNVEV (reference sequence). Unmatched junction bases numbered 11, after V lost 8 bases and J lost 8 bases. The CDR3 here is CASAPSGGTGELFF. Here the CDR3 DNA reads TGTGCCAGCGCCCCTAGCGGCGGCACGGGGGAGCTGTTTTTT.

The chain links TRBV5-1 to TRBJ1-1, with TRBD1 identical over 9 bases. The J segment lost 4 bases and the V segment lost 4 bases, leaving 8 bases of the junction unmatched. Germline CDR1 SGHRS, CDR2 YFSETQ. This CDR3 comprises 15 residues. The CDR3 sequence is CASSRGGQGGTEAFF. The CDR3 DNA sequence: TGCGCCAGCAGCCGTGGGGGACAGGGAGGCACTGAAGCTTTCTTT. Full variable domain (remainder filled in from reference TRBV5-1 and TRBJ1-1): KAGVTQTPRYLIKTRGQQVTLSCSPISGHRSVSWYQQTPGQGLQFLFEYFSETQRNKGNFPGRFSGRQFSNSRSEMNVSTLELGDSALYLCASSRGGQGGTEAFFGQGTRLTVV.

The J gene is TRBJ2-3, the V gene TRBV9, with 7 bases lining up with TRBD2. The junction had 6 bases not matched to a gene; V was cut back by 3 bases and J by 2 bases. The CDR3 spans 15 residues. Germline V CDR1 and CDR2: SGDLS, YYNGEE. CDR3: CASSGSSGPTDTQYF. Written as DNA, the CDR3 is TGTGCCAGCAGCGGATCTAGCGGACCCACAGATACGCAGTATTTT.

J is TRBJ2-1 and V is TRBV27, with 7 bases aligning to TRBD1. The CDR3 sequence is 15 residues long. Germline trimming cut 3 bases from V and 3 bases from J; bases unmatched to any gene: 5. The germline gives CDR1 MNHEY, CDR2 SMNVEV (reference sequence). CDR3 in amino acids: CASSFGGTDYNEQFF. CDR3 nucleotides: TGTGCCAGCAGTTTTGGTGGGACAGACTACAATGAGCAGTTCTTC.

V usage is TRBV5-1 and J usage is TRBJ2-5; 7 bases align to TRBD2. V trimming: 2 bases; J trimming: 2 bases; junction bases outside the gene matches: 3. The CDR3 extends over 14 amino acids. The germline CDR1 and CDR2 sequences are SGHRS and YFSETQ. The CDR3 reads CASSLAGPQETQYF. The CDR3 nucleotides are TGCGCCAGCAGCTTAGCGGGGCCACAAGAGACCCAGTACTTC.

V gene TRBV27 combines with J gene TRBJ2-1; 13 bases line up with TRBD2. The CDR3 spans 16 residues. The germline gives CDR1 MNHEY, CDR2 SMNVEV (reference sequence). V lost 4 bases, J lost 5 bases, and 5 bases stayed unmatched. The CDR3 loop is CASSSGLAGYHNEQFF. The DNA for the CDR3 is TGTGCCAGCAGTTCGGGACTAGCGGGATACCACAATGAGCAGTTCTTC.

The J gene is TRBJ1-5, the V gene TRBV27, with TRBD1 matching 11 bases. J gave up 4 bases and V 5 bases, and 7 bases lay outside the gene matches. Germline V gene lookup returns CDR1 MNHEY and CDR2 SMNVEV (reference sequence). The CDR3 covers 16 residues. CDR3 region: CASSPRDRGRNQPQHF. CDR3 coding DNA: TGTGCCAGCAGTCCCCGGGACAGGGGGAGAAATCAGCCCCAGCATTTT.

The genes are TRBV4-1 and TRBJ2-5; 8 nucleotides line up with TRBD1. Germline V CDR1 and CDR2: MGHRA, YSYEKL. Unmatched junction bases numbered 6, after V lost 6 bases and J lost 3 bases. The CDR3 sequence is 14 residues long. CDR3 coding DNA: TGCGCCAGCAGTCAGGCGACAGGGGAAGAGACCCAGTACTTC. Its protein product is CASSQATGEETQYF.

This chain uses TRBV6-1 with TRBJ1-5, with TRBD1 as a possible D gene (6 bases). Between the trimmed V and J ends, which lost 7 bases and 3 bases, there was a span of 16 bases. Germline V gene data show CDR1 as MNHNS and CDR2 as SASEGT. The CDR3 spans 15 residues. CDR3 DNA sequence: TGTGCCAGCACGCCGAGGGGGAATCCCAATCAGCCCCAGCATTTT. Amino acids: CASTPRGNPNQPQHF.

This clone showed up just once. This chain connects TRBV4-2 to TRBJ2-7; D is undetermined. The ends were cut back, 1 base at V and 4 bases at J, with 20 bases in the middle. This CDR3 spans 17 amino acids. CDR1 and CDR2 (germline): LGHNA, YNFKEQ. The CDR3 sequence is CASSQGSSGTIGYEQYF. The CDR3 region has the DNA TGTGCCAGCAGCCAAGGTTCTTCAGGCACAATAGGATACGAGCAGTACTTC.

The CDR3 nucleotides are TGTGCCAGCAGTGAAGGGGACAGGATGTCTGAAGCTTTCTTT. Its translation is CASSEGDRMSEAFF. The chain joins TRBV6-1 to TRBJ1-1, with 8 bases identical to TRBD1. Germline loops: CDR1 MNHNS, CDR2 SASEGT. Trimming took 1 base from V and 6 from J; bases not matched to a gene: 4. The length of the CDR3 is 14 residues.

This clone showed up just a few times. This CDR3 is CASSPPVSRNTEAFF. The CDR3, as DNA: TGTGCCAGCAGCCCGCCGGTGTCTCGGAACACTGAAGCTTTCTTT. The chain employs TRBV11-2 and TRBJ1-1; D ambiguous. The CDR3 is 15 amino acids. Germline CDR1 reads SGHAT; CDR2 reads FQNNGV. The V and J ends lost 5 bases and 1 base respectively, with 14 bases between them.